This section outlines one T cell receptor beta chain sequence together with its context. RNA in amounts of about 0.5 to 1 ug was reverse transcribed with random hexamers. TCRdb analysed the immunoSEQ multiplex PCR reads with MiXCR anew, one entry per CDR3 protein. The sample records some 150,000 distinct CDR3 sequences, approximately 94% being singletons. V shed 9 bases and J shed 5 bases, with 15 bases lying between them. Germline V CDR1 and CDR2: SGHDT, YYEEEE. The CDR3 sequence is 13 residues long. Sequencing targeted TCR beta in blood CD8+ and CD4+ T cells. While serving as controls, healthy donors were matched for age and sex. FACS enriched CD8+ TEMRA cells, while bulk CD8+ and CD4+ were negatively isolated. The data belong to a study of CD8 T cells in Susac syndrome.

The sequence was collected from a human donor in good health. Sequencing was carried out using CD4+ T cells from PBMCs. The rearrangement links TRBV5-6 to TRBJ2-1; D may match TRBD1 or TRBD2 (6 bases each). The CDR3 bases are TGTGCCACCGCGGGGTGGACAGACAATGAGCAGTTCTTC. The encoded protein is CATAGWTDNEQFF.